This TCR beta chain was obtained from a study of control samples from healthy donors and cancer patients. Trimming cost V 0 bases and J 9 bases, with 15 bases left between them. Germline CDR1 is LGHNA and CDR2 is YNFKEQ. The CDR3 has 16 residues. TCRdb keeps only in-frame clones here, not all; method: immunoSEQ multiplex PCR. The sample records about 50,000 clones, 94% being singletons. This chain joins TRBV4-2 and TRBJ1-6; possible D gene TRBD1, 6 bases. What was sequenced was blood. This receptor was identified in a man aged 30-40 years in good health. For the CDR3, the DNA is TGTGCCAGCAGCCAAGAGGGGGGCAGTCTTTTTTCACCCCTCCACTTT. Translated: CASSQEGGSLFSPLHF.